The clone carrying this T cell receptor (beta chain) was observed at least ten times. Its specificity is not known. The time point is: newly diagnosed GD, antithyroid drugs for less than 3 months. Researchers made the TCR library from RNA that was extracted from PBMCs. CDR1 is SEHNR and CDR2 is FQNEAQ in the germline V gene (reference sequence). This CDR3 contains 18 residues. V was shortened by 0 bases and J by 4 bases, with 21 bases between the two germline ends. iRepertoire HTBI primers and Arm-PCR of CDR3 regions built TCR beta libraries. Source study methods: Identified across the samples were 50 to 70 TRBV segments and approximately 14 TRBJ segments. MiXCR, run by TCRdb on the multiplex PCR reads, gives a single entry per CDR3 protein. The authors' filters were not applied to this entry. Among around 250,000 distinct CDR3 sequences listed, 20% were seen once. This specimen comes from a study of regulatory T cells in long-lasting Graves disease.

Notes on the study in general: Favored usage of TRBV28, TRBJ1-2 and TRBJ2-5 was recorded in persistent disease.

The sequencing here drew on peripheral blood mononuclear cells (PBMCs), taken at new diagnosis, from a patient treated with antithyroid drugs. V usage is TRBV7-9 and J usage is TRBJ1-2, with D maybe TRBD1 (5 bases). The source of this sequence is a female donor with Graves disease. CDR3 in amino acids: CASSLAGSFGQGPYGYTF. The CDR3 DNA follows: TGTGCCAGCAGCTTAGCGGGGTCTTTCGGTCAGGGACCCTATGGCTACACCTTC.